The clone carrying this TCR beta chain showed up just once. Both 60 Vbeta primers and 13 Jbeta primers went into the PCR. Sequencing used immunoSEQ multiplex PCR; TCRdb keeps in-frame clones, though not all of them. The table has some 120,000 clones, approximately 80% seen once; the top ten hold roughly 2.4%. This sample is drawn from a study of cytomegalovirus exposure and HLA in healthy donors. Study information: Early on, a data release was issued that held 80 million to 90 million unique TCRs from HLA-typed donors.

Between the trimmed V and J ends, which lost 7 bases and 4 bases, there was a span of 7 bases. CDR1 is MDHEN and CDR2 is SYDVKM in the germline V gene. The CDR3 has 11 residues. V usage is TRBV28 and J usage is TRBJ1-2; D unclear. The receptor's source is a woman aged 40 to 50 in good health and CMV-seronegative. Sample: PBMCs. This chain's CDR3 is CASNNLYGYTF. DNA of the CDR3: TGTGCCAGCAACAATCTCTATGGCTACACCTTC.